Shown below are 26 T cell receptor beta chains from a single sample sequenced in a study of metastatic and nonmetastatic thyroid tumors. TCRdb called clones again from the PCR reads with MiXCR. Here the sample spans about 10,000 clones, 22% being singletons. Treatment of any kind had been given to no patient before thyroid surgery. Sequencing was performed on adjacent normal tissue. The receptors come from a female donor with papillary thyroid cancer or a benign thyroid nodule (not recorded which). Some clones in this sample may be carry-over from other donors' samples.

The V gene is TRBV11-2, the J gene TRBJ2-7, with D possibly called TRBD1 or TRBD2 (5 bases each). Per the germline V gene, CDR1 is SGHAT and CDR2 is FQNNGV. V lost 1 base and J lost 3, with 10 bases in between. This CDR3 has 14 amino acids. The CDR3 reads CASSLVEGRYEQYF. The CDR3 DNA reads as TGTGCCAGCAGCTTAGTCGAGGGGCGCTACGAGCAGTACTTC.

The chain joins TRBV4-3 to TRBJ2-7; TRBD2 might be the D (6 bases). In germline, CDR1 is LGHNA, CDR2 YSLEER. Trimming removed 3 bases from V and 7 bases from J, with 13 bases in between. The CDR3 loop spans 13 amino acids. CDR3 coding DNA: TGCGCCAGCAGCCAGTCCGGGAGCCGAGAGCAGTACTTC. Translating it yields CASSQSGSREQYF.

This clone has ten or more counts. Within the sample, other DNA sequences also encode this same CDR3. This sequence joins TRBV15 and TRBJ2-5, with D possibly being TRBD2 (6 bases). CDR1 LNHNV and CDR2 YYDKDF come from the germline V gene (reference sequence). Trimming pared 2 bases from V and 7 bases from J, leaving 17 bases between. The CDR3 extends over 15 amino acids. For the CDR3, the DNA is TGTGCCACCAGCAGAAACCGGGACGGGGGTGGGACCCAGTACTTC. Protein sequence: CATSRNRDGGGTQYF.

As to this clone: At one end, the junction sequence differs from germline, possibly due to a read error. The genes are TRBV13 and TRBJ2-3, with D tentatively TRBD1 (5 bases). In germline, CDR1 is PRHDT, CDR2 FYEKMQ (reference sequence). The CDR3 covers 14 residues. The CDR3 DNA is TGTGTCAGCATCCCAGGACACCGCACAGATACGCAGTATTTT. It codes for CVSIPGHRTDTQYF.

In this sample, this clone turned up a few times. V is TRBV6-9 and J is TRBJ2-4, with D perhaps given as TRBD1 or TRBD2 (7 bases each). The CDR3 sequence is 13 residues long. The V end lost 3 bases, the J end lost 7 bases, and 10 bases lay between the germline ends. Germline V gives CDR1 MNHGY, CDR2 SVAAGI. The CDR3, as DNA: TGTGCCAGCAGTTACAGGGGGGGGAACATTCAGTACTTC. Protein product: CASSYRGGNIQYF.

DNA of the CDR3: TGTGCCAGCAGTTTATCACTTGGACAGGGTGGAACTGAAGCTTTCTTT. This sequence encodes CASSLSLGQGGTEAFF. The chain is built from TRBV28 and TRBJ1-1; TRBD1 agrees at 8 bases. V lost 1 base to trimming and J lost 5 bases; unmatched junction nucleotides: 9. Germline V gives CDR1 MDHEN, CDR2 SYDVKM. There are 16 residues in the CDR3.

This clone was counted ten times or more. This chain joins TRBV5-1 and TRBJ1-1; TRBD1 might be the D (6 bases). V was trimmed by 5 bases and J by 8 bases, leaving 16 bases between them. The CDR3 spans 13 residues. CDR1 SGHRS and CDR2 YFSETQ come from the germline V gene. DNA of the CDR3: TGCGCCAGCAGACAGCAACCGGGACAAGAAGCTTTCTTT. Protein: CASRQQPGQEAFF. The whole variable domain, remainder taken from reference TRBV5-1 and TRBJ1-1, is KAGVTQTPRYLIKTRGQQVTLSCSPISGHRSVSWYQQTPGQGLQFLFEYFSETQRNKGNFPGRFSGRQFSNSRSEMNVSTLELGDSALYLCASRQQPGQEAFFGQGTRLTVV.

This clone was recorded only once. The same CDR3 also results from other DNA sequences found in this sample. This chain uses TRBV11-2 with TRBJ2-3; perhaps TRBD2 as D (6 bases). The V and J ends lost 5 bases and 7 bases respectively, with 25 bases between them. Germline V gene sequence: CDR1 SGHAT, CDR2 FQNNGV. The length of the CDR3 is 17 residues. This CDR3 reads CASSRDRGSGRRNTQYF. In nucleotides, the CDR3 is TGTGCCAGCAGCCGAGATAGGGGTAGCGGTAGGCGAAATACGCAGTATTTT.

The chain recombines TRBV5-1 with TRBJ2-2; 7 bases align to TRBD2. Germline assignment: CDR1 SGHRS and CDR2 YFSETQ. Trimming cost V 1 base and J 2 bases; bases outside gene matches: 5. The CDR3 has 16 residues. Here the CDR3 DNA reads TGCGCCAGCAGCTTGTTGGGCGGGGGAAACACCGGGGAGCTGTTTTTT. This sequence encodes CASSLLGGGNTGELFF.

Of note for this clone: A single base separates this from a much larger clone, so it may be a read error. The chain has TRBV3-1 and TRBJ2-5; 8 bases agree with TRBD1. Germline CDR1 LGHDT, CDR2 YNNKEL (reference sequence). CDR3 size: 17 residues. As DNA, the CDR3 is TGTGCCATCAGCCAGGCGGGACAGGCGTACCTCCAAGAGACCCAGTACTTC. Protein sequence: CAISQAGQAYLQETQYF.

Many counts were recorded for this clone. J is TRBJ2-3 and V is TRBV27; a weak D match, TRBD2 (5 bases). This CDR3 region has 14 residues. Germline V lookup: CDR1 MNHEY, CDR2 SMNVEV (reference sequence). Deletions cut 7 bases from V and 0 bases from J, with 11 bases between. The CDR3 sequence is CASTPGRSTDTQYF. In nucleotides, the CDR3 is TGTGCCAGCACCCCGGGAAGAAGCACAGATACGCAGTATTTT.

Relative to its sample, this clone is medium-sized. The chain has TRBV19 and TRBJ2-3, with TRBD2 matching 9 bases. The CDR3 totals 13 residues. The germline CDR1 and CDR2 sequences are LNHDA and SQIVND (reference sequence). The CDR3 sequence: CASGGGAWDTQYF. CDR3 DNA sequence: TGTGCGAGTGGCGGGGGGGCCTGGGATACGCAGTATTTT.

The sample holds many counts of this clone. The chain has TRBV19 and TRBJ2-3; 14 bases match TRBD2. The CDR3 is made up of 16 amino acids. Germline assignment: CDR1 LNHDA and CDR2 SQIVND (reference sequence). With 4 bases clipped from V and 2 bases from J, the junction kept 2 bases outside the gene matches. The CDR3, as DNA: TGTGCCAGTAGTAAGACTAGCGGGGGGGACACAGATACGCAGTATTTT. Protein sequence: CASSKTSGGDTDTQYF. Full variable domain (outside the CDR3, taken from reference TRBV19 and TRBJ2-3): DGGITQSPKYLFRKEGQNVTLSCEQNLNHDAMYWYRQDPGQGLRLIYYSQIVNDFQKGDIAEGYSVSREKKESFPLTVTSAQKNPTAFYLCASSKTSGGDTDTQYFGPGTRLTVL.

The gene calls are TRBV7-9 and TRBJ2-7, with no clear D. Trimming took 5 bases from V and 10 from J, leaving 18 bases between them. The CDR3 is 13 residues long. Germline-derived CDR1 and CDR2 are SEHNR and FQNEAQ (reference sequence). As DNA, the CDR3 is TGTGCCAGCAGCCCCCGTACTACGTACAAACAGTACTTC. This gives the protein CASSPRTTYKQYF.

The DNA for the CDR3 is TGTGCCAGCAGCTTAACACTAGCGAGGAACAATGAGCAGTTCTTC. As protein: CASSLTLARNNEQFF. The genes are TRBV7-3 and TRBJ2-1; 7 positions agree with TRBD2. The CDR3 consists of 15 residues. With V trimmed by 0 bases and J by 5 bases, 4 bases remained unmatched. Germline CDR1 reads SGHTA; CDR2 reads FQGTGA.

Note on this clone: As the CDR3 is not closed by the conserved phenylalanine or tryptophan, this likely results from a read error. The J gene is TRBJ1-3, the V gene TRBV11-2; the D gene is possibly TRBD1 (6 bases). This CDR3 is built from 16 residues. Germline V gene lookup returns CDR1 SGHAT and CDR2 FQNNGV. Here the CDR3 reads CDSSSGTPYSGNTIYL. The CDR3 DNA reads as TGTGACAGCAGCTCCGGGACACCGTACTCTGGAAACACCATATATCTT.

The chain couples TRBV27 to TRBJ1-1; TRBD1 is a possible D gene (5 bases). Germline V gives CDR1 MNHEY, CDR2 SMNVEV (reference sequence). This CDR3 region has 16 residues. The V gene lost 6 bases and the J gene lost 0 bases, with 17 bases spanning the gap. The CDR3, as DNA: TGTGCCAGCAGGGGAACAGGCGGCGGGATGAACACTGAAGCTTTCTTT. Protein sequence: CASRGTGGGMNTEAFF.

Sample share makes this clone medium-sized. CDR3: CASSPGISPEAFF. The CDR3 bases are TGTGCCAGCAGCCCCGGGATCAGTCCTGAAGCTTTCTTT. The rearrangement uses TRBV6-1 and TRBJ1-1; D uncertain. The V gene's germline CDR1 is MNHNS and CDR2 SASEGT. The CDR3 sequence is 13 residues long. The V end was cut by 6 bases, the J end by 6 bases, with 14 bases between.

This clone was counted many times. The chain carries TRBV15 and TRBJ1-1; D not resolved. The germline CDR1 and CDR2 sequences are LNHNV and YYDKDF (reference sequence). CDR3 length: 14 residues. The V and J ends lost 1 base and 1 base respectively, with 7 bases between them. The chain's CDR3 is CATSRGAGNTEAFF. The CDR3 DNA sequence: TGTGCCACCAGCAGAGGGGCGGGGAACACTGAAGCTTTCTTT.

This clone was counted many times. The chain recombines TRBV10-3 with TRBJ1-4; D is undetermined. Per the germline V gene, CDR1 is ENHRY and CDR2 is SYGVKD. Trimming shortened V by 8 bases and J by 8 bases, and 15 bases separated the two germline ends. This CDR3 spans 13 amino acids. The CDR3 protein is CAISRQAHEKLFF. The CDR3 DNA is TGTGCCATCTCTCGGCAAGCTCACGAAAAACTGTTTTTT.

V is TRBV9 and J is TRBJ2-1; 13 nucleotides match TRBD2. The CDR3 totals 15 residues. V trimming: 0 bases; J trimming: 8 bases; junction bases outside the gene matches: 2. The germline V gene encodes CDR1 SGDLS and CDR2 YYNGEE. The CDR3 loop is CASSVGTSGSDEQFF. CDR3 DNA: TGTGCCAGCAGCGTAGGGACTAGCGGGAGCGATGAGCAGTTCTTC. Looking up the rest from reference TRBV9 and TRBJ2-1 gives the full variable domain: DSGVTQTPKHLITATGQRVTLRCSPRSGDLSVYWYQQSLDQGLQFLIQYYNGEERAKGNILERFSAQQFPDLHSELNLSSLELGDSALYFCASSVGTSGSDEQFFGPGTRLTVL.

This clone was seen ten or more times. The chain combines TRBV20-1 with TRBJ1-6; no clear D. V was shortened by 0 bases and J by 7 bases, with 22 bases between the two germline ends. This CDR3 contains 18 residues. Germline V lookup: CDR1 DFQATT, CDR2 SNEGSKA (reference sequence). Written as DNA, the CDR3 is TGCAGTGCTAGAGACTGGGTCATGGACCCCTGGTTCAATTCACCCCTCCACTTT. Protein product: CSARDWVMDPWFNSPLHF.

The chain has TRBV4-3 and TRBJ2-2; D remains unclear. V shed 0 bases and J shed 8 bases, with 7 bases lying between them. In germline, CDR1 is LGHNA, CDR2 YSLEER. This CDR3 comprises 13 residues. CDR3 loop: CASSQDRIGELFF. Here the CDR3 DNA reads TGCGCCAGCAGCCAAGATCGGATAGGGGAGCTGTTTTTT.

Here the CDR3 reads CASSQRQGCANTGELFF. CDR3 sequence (DNA): TGTGCCAGCAGCCAACGACAGGGCTGTGCGAACACCGGGGAGCTGTTTTTT. This sequence joins TRBV4-2 and TRBJ2-2; 7 bases are a match to TRBD1. J gave up 0 bases and V 2 bases, and 6 bases lay outside the gene matches. The germline CDR1 and CDR2 sequences are LGHNA and YNFKEQ. CDR3 length equals 17 residues.

This clone turned up a few times. This may arise from a read error, as a much more abundant clone is one base away. The chain is built from TRBV20-1 and TRBJ2-1; D is uncertain. CDR3 size: 14 residues. Germline CDR1 reads DFQATT; CDR2 reads SNEGSKA (reference sequence). The DNA of the CDR3 is TGCAGTGCTAGTGTGACTGGAGAGAACAATGAGCAGTCCTTC. Its protein is CSASVTGENNEQSF.

By proportion, this clone is medium-sized. The genes are TRBV27 and TRBJ2-1; 12 bases are shared with TRBD2. V gave up 7 bases and J gave up 5 bases; unmatched junction bases: 18. The CDR3 consists of 19 residues. Germline CDR1 MNHEY, CDR2 SMNVEV (reference sequence). The CDR3 region is CASIWVQGATSGSNNEQFF. DNA of the CDR3: TGTGCCAGCATTTGGGTACAGGGGGCGACTAGCGGGAGCAACAATGAGCAGTTCTTC.